A single sample gave rise to the 23 T cell receptor beta chains below, sequenced in a study of cytomegalovirus exposure and HLA in healthy donors. The PCR was carried out with 60 Vbeta primers and 13 Jbeta primers. Repertoires were generated with immunoSEQ multiplex PCR, while TCRdb's copy carries only in-frame clones and drops some. The sample holds some 100,000 clones; about 69% are singletons and the top ten take about a sixth. Source material: PBMCs. These TCRs come from a woman aged 18-29 years in good health and CMV-seropositive.

This CDR3 is CASSQGPSGYTGELFF. The CDR3 coding sequence is TGCGCCAGCAGCCAAGGTCCCTCAGGGTACACCGGGGAGCTGTTTTTT. This chain uses TRBV4-3 with TRBJ2-2, with D tentatively TRBD1 (5 bases). The CDR3 loop spans 16 amino acids. V dropped 1 base and J dropped 3 bases, with 12 bases sitting between them. The germline CDR1 and CDR2 sequences are LGHNA and YSLEER.

The chain couples TRBV7-8 to TRBJ1-1, with 7 bases identical to TRBD1. This CDR3 has 15 residues. V shed 5 bases, J shed 1 base, and the junction held 7 bases outside the gene matches. Germline loops: CDR1 SGHVS, CDR2 FQNEAQ. The chain's CDR3 is CASSLPWDRNTEAFF. CDR3 in DNA: TGTGCCAGCAGCCTGCCCTGGGACAGGAACACTGAAGCTTTCTTT.

This chain joins TRBV9 and TRBJ2-2; TRBD2 agrees at 11 bases. Per germline, CDR1 SGDLS and CDR2 YYNGEE. V lost 3 bases to trimming and J lost 4 bases; unmatched junction nucleotides: 2. This CDR3 has 15 residues. The CDR3 spells CASSGGLAVTGELFF. The CDR3 nucleotides read TGTGCCAGCAGCGGGGGACTAGCGGTCACCGGGGAGCTGTTTTTT.

The chain has TRBV6-1 and TRBJ2-1; 9 nucleotides line up with TRBD1. The V segment lost 2 bases and the J segment 7 bases; nucleotides outside the gene matches: 12. CDR3 length: 17 residues. Germline CDR1 and CDR2: MNHNS and SASEGT. The CDR3 DNA sequence: TGTGCCAGCAGTGAACAAGACAGGGGGGCAAGGCAAAATGAGCAGTTCTTC. Translating it yields CASSEQDRGARQNEQFF.

This clone occurred once. The genes are TRBV15 and TRBJ1-1; D ambiguous. CDR1 and CDR2 (germline): LNHNV, YYDKDF (reference sequence). V shed 0 bases and J shed 0 bases, with 8 bases lying between them. CDR3 length equals 15 residues. The CDR3 is CATSRDPTLNTEAFF. The CDR3 DNA follows: TGTGCCACCAGCAGAGATCCCACTTTGAACACTGAAGCTTTCTTT.

The gene calls are TRBV6-5 and TRBJ2-7; no clear D gene. This CDR3 is built from 14 residues. The V end lost 2 bases, the J end lost 1 base, and 9 bases lay between the germline ends. Germline CDR1 and CDR2: MNHEY and SVGAGI. For the CDR3, the DNA is TGTGCCAGCAGTTACATGGGCAGGTCCTACGAGCAGTACTTC. It encodes CASSYMGRSYEQYF.

The chain joins TRBV11-2 to TRBJ2-3; TRBD1 matches at 7 bases. Trimming cost V 5 bases and J 3 bases; bases outside gene matches: 11. CDR1 is SGHAT and CDR2 is FQNNGV in the germline V gene. The CDR3 loop spans 16 amino acids. Here the CDR3 DNA reads TGTGCCAGCAGCCCCTTACAGGGGAGTCGGACAGATACGCAGTATTTT. This translates into CASSPLQGSRTDTQYF.

This chain joins TRBV21-1 and TRBJ2-5; TRBD1, the D gene given by the table, was not confirmed from the DNA. TRBV21-1 is tagged as a pseudogene. The CDR3 has 12 residues. The CDR3 here is CASRGQGKTQYF. DNA of the CDR3: TGTGCCAGCAGGGGACAGGGAAAGACCCAGTACTTC.

The chain carries TRBV11-2 and TRBJ2-1; 8 nucleotides agree with TRBD1. CDR3 length: 16 amino acids. Germline CDR1 is SGHAT and CDR2 is FQNNGV. The V segment lost 5 bases and the J segment 5 bases; nucleotides outside the gene matches: 11. The CDR3 loop reads CASSARPGQVHNEQFF. In DNA, the CDR3 is TGTGCCAGCAGCGCCCGGCCGGGACAGGTCCACAATGAGCAGTTCTTC.

The chain is built from TRBV5-1 and TRBJ1-1; D might be TRBD1 (5 bases). This CDR3 is 16 amino acids long. V gave up 1 base and J gave up 0 bases, with 13 bases separating them. The germline V gene encodes CDR1 SGHRS and CDR2 YFSETQ. As DNA, the CDR3 is TGCGCCAGCAGCTTGCTCCGGGGAGGGGTGAACACTGAAGCTTTCTTT. Translating gives CASSLLRGGVNTEAFF.

This clone has a handful of counts. The rearrangement uses TRBV7-6 and TRBJ2-1; 8 bases align to TRBD2. CDR1 is SGHVS, CDR2 FNYEAQ, per germline. The CDR3 spans 16 residues. J was trimmed by 6 bases and V by 5 bases; bases with no gene match: 12. The CDR3 region is CASSAQTSAISNEQFF. The CDR3 bases are TGTGCCAGCAGCGCACAGACTAGCGCAATCTCCAATGAGCAGTTCTTC.

This chain links TRBV7-9 with TRBJ2-2; TRBD1 aligns across 9 bases. This CDR3 is 16 amino acids long. Unmatched junction bases numbered 5, after V lost 2 bases and J lost 4 bases. Germline V gives CDR1 SEHNR, CDR2 FQNEAQ (reference sequence). The CDR3 DNA sequence: TGTGCCAGCAGCTTAAGACAGGGGGTTACCACCGGGGAGCTGTTTTTT. Residues: CASSLRQGVTTGELFF.

This chain joins TRBV5-5 and TRBJ2-1, with D unresolved. V lost 5 bases and J 8 bases, leaving 20 bases between the germline ends. Germline CDR1 SGHKS, CDR2 YYEKEE (reference sequence). The CDR3 covers 15 residues. The CDR3 reads CASRWPGSRPDEQFF. CDR3 nucleotide sequence: TGTGCCAGCAGGTGGCCGGGTTCCCGACCGGATGAGCAGTTCTTC.

In regard to this clone: A junction boundary mismatches the germline segment, possibly from a read error. The chain joins TRBV6-1 to TRBJ1-2; a weak D match, TRBD1 (5 bases). Germline CDR1 and CDR2: MNHNS and SASEGT. The CDR3 contains 15 residues. CDR3 sequence: CAISESDSVNYGYTF. The CDR3 DNA sequence: TGTGCCATCAGTGAGTCAGACAGCGTTAATTATGGCTACACCTTC.

This rearrangement joins TRBV27 to TRBJ1-5; 8 bases line up with TRBD1. J was trimmed by 6 bases and V by 5 bases; bases with no gene match: 3. The CDR3 sequence is 13 residues long. The germline gives CDR1 MNHEY, CDR2 SMNVEV (reference sequence). The CDR3 bases are TGTGCCAGCAGTCCCGACAGGGGTCAGCCCCAGCATTTT. Translating gives CASSPDRGQPQHF.

The V call is TRBV5-1, the J call TRBJ2-7, with 8 bases lining up with TRBD1. The CDR3 runs to 14 residues. CDR1 SGHRS and CDR2 YFSETQ come from the germline V gene. V shed 5 bases and J 1 base; nucleotides not matched to a gene: 5. DNA for the CDR3: TGCGCCAGCAGTCGCGACAGGGGTTCCTACGAGCAGTACTTC. Its protein product is CASSRDRGSYEQYF. Based on the CDR3 plus reference TRBV5-1 and TRBJ2-7, the full variable domain is KAGVTQTPRYLIKTRGQQVTLSCSPISGHRSVSWYQQTPGQGLQFLFEYFSETQRNKGNFPGRFSGRQFSNSRSEMNVSTLELGDSALYLCASSRDRGSYEQYFGPGTRLTVT.

In this sample, this clone turned up a few times. The V call is TRBV6-1, the J call TRBJ2-7, with D tentatively TRBD2 (5 bases). Trimming took off 3 bases at V and 9 bases at J, with 15 bases between the two ends. From germline, CDR1 is MNHNS and CDR2 SASEGT. This CDR3 has 13 amino acids. This CDR3 is CASSESARGGQYF. Written as DNA, the CDR3 is TGTGCCAGCAGTGAGTCGGCGCGTGGAGGGCAGTACTTC.

The chain uses TRBV9 and TRBJ1-2, with D unclear. V gave up 0 bases and J gave up 5 bases, with 20 bases separating them. This CDR3 is built from 17 residues. Germline assignment: CDR1 SGDLS and CDR2 YYNGEE. CDR3 DNA sequence: TGTGCCAGCAGCGTAGCCACAGAGCCGCGGGAAGCATATGGCTACACCTTC. Amino acids: CASSVATEPREAYGYTF. Together with reference TRBV9 and TRBJ1-2, the CDR3 gives the full variable domain: DSGVTQTPKHLITATGQRVTLRCSPRSGDLSVYWYQQSLDQGLQFLIQYYNGEERAKGNILERFSAQQFPDLHSELNLSSLELGDSALYFCASSVATEPREAYGYTFGSGTRLTVV.

The V and J genes are TRBV7-9 and TRBJ2-7; no definite D call. CDR1 and CDR2 (germline): SEHNR, FQNEAQ (reference sequence). The CDR3 covers 15 residues. V was trimmed by 0 bases and J by 4 bases, leaving 13 bases between them. The CDR3 reads CASSLAGPRVYEQYF. CDR3 DNA sequence: TGTGCCAGCAGCTTAGCTGGCCCACGGGTATACGAGCAGTACTTC.

The chain is built from TRBV29-1 and TRBJ1-1, with D unresolved. The germline V gene encodes CDR1 SQVTM and CDR2 ANQGSEA. Between the trimmed V and J ends, which lost 2 bases and 0 bases, there was a span of 10 bases. This CDR3 has 14 residues. The CDR3 loop reads CSVELTGMNTEAFF. The CDR3 nucleotides read TGCAGCGTTGAACTGACGGGGATGAACACTGAAGCTTTCTTT.

This chain joins TRBV19 and TRBJ1-6, with TRBD1 as a possible D gene (5 bases). Germline V lookup: CDR1 LNHDA, CDR2 SQIVND (reference sequence). The V and J ends lost 10 bases and 6 bases respectively, with 13 bases between them. The CDR3 extends over 13 amino acids. CDR3 region: CATTMTANSPLHF. The CDR3 DNA follows: TGTGCCACCACAATGACAGCTAATTCACCCCTCCACTTT.

The chain combines TRBV7-2 with TRBJ2-5; D gene unclear. The J call is uncertain, as TRBJ2-7 better fits the DNA end. The CDR3 is 16 residues long. Germline lookup yields CDR1 SGHTA and CDR2 FQGNSA. In DNA, the CDR3 is TGTGCCAGCAGCTTAGCGAAGAGAGGTGGTACCTACGAGCAGTACTTC. This translates into CASSLAKRGGTYEQYF.

The V call is TRBV2, the J call TRBJ2-3, with 8 bases lining up with TRBD2. This CDR3 is built from 17 residues. Germline CDR1 and CDR2: SNHLY and FYNNEI. The J segment lost 2 bases and the V segment lost 2 bases, leaving 9 bases of the junction unmatched. The CDR3 sequence: CASSEWASGSPTDTQYF. The CDR3 DNA reads TGTGCCAGCAGTGAATGGGCTAGCGGGTCCCCCACAGATACGCAGTATTTT.